A single sample is the source of the 31 T cell receptor beta chains below, sequenced in a study of human T cells and chemical hapten exposure (dated by TCRdb to about 2021). The time point tag for this specimen amounts to: patch test 1, 2 weeks after DPC sensitization. The intended sense of this specimen's treatment or condition label: therapeutic diphenylcyclopropenone sensitization with weekly scalp DPC. The library was built by means of RACE. TCRdb shows the sequencer as NextSeq 500. TCRdb cleaned the public reads at Q25 with fastp, built clones with MiXCR and kept in-frame beta chains. Rows are unified per CDR3 protein, each entry keeping the most common DNA and genes. For this sample there are roughly 200,000 distinct CDR3 sequences; approximately 20% appear just once. The ten largest make up under 7% of the sample. The source was whole blood, collected in connection with sensitization to the hapten diphenylcyclopropenone (DPC). The receptors were gathered from a woman aged 45 to 65 with alopecia areata. Some clones in this sample may be carry-over from other donors' samples.

This clonotype occurred a few times. The V gene is TRBV12-3 or TRBV12-4, the J gene TRBJ2-5, with TRBD2 identical over 7 bases. CDR3 size: 16 residues. The V gene end was trimmed by 9 bases and the J gene end by 4 bases; junction bases not matched to a gene: 17. As DNA, the CDR3 is TGTGCCAGTTCAAGGCGCGGGAGAGGGGCCGGAGAGACCCAGTACTTC. This translates into CASSRRGRGAGETQYF.

This chain links TRBV2 with TRBJ1-1; D possibly corresponds to TRBD1 (6 bases). This CDR3 is built from 14 residues. The V gene lost 4 bases and the J gene lost 6 bases, with 15 bases spanning the gap. Germline V gene sequence: CDR1 SNHLY, CDR2 FYNNEI. The CDR3 sequence: CASSVKRGSAEAFF. The CDR3 bases are TGTGCCAGCAGTGTGAAAAGGGGGTCGGCTGAAGCTTTCTTT.

The V and J genes are TRBV9 and TRBJ2-2; TRBD2 matches 12 bases. Germline CDR1 is SGDLS and CDR2 is YYNGEE. This CDR3 has 17 amino acids. With 0 bases clipped from V and 3 bases from J, the junction kept 3 bases outside the gene matches. The chain's CDR3 is CASSVGSSGRDTGELFF. The CDR3 nucleotides read TGTGCCAGCAGCGTAGGTTCTAGCGGGAGGGACACCGGGGAGCTGTTTTTT.

The chain joins TRBV6-1 to TRBJ2-3; D gene unclear. Germline values: CDR1 MNHNS, CDR2 SASEGT. This CDR3 contains 12 residues. Deletions cut 2 bases from V and 8 bases from J, with 8 bases between. CDR3: CASSEKIFTQYF. In DNA form, the CDR3 reads TGTGCCAGCAGTGAAAAAATCTTTACGCAGTATTTT.

The rearrangement uses TRBV15 and TRBJ1-6; D is unresolved. Between the trimmed V and J ends, which lost 0 bases and 7 bases, there was a span of 13 bases. Germline V gene data show CDR1 as LNHNV and CDR2 as YYDKDF (reference sequence). This CDR3 has 16 amino acids. CDR3 DNA sequence: TGTGCCACCAGCAGAGATCAGGCGAGTCCGAATTCACCCCTCCACTTT. Translation gives CATSRDQASPNSPLHF.

Only a few counts were recorded for this clonotype. The chain has TRBV5-1 and TRBJ1-4; TRBD1 matches 8 bases. The length of the CDR3 is 18 residues. Germline values: CDR1 SGHRS, CDR2 YFSETQ. The V and J ends lost 1 base and 2 bases, in that order; junction bases with no gene match: 10. CDR3 sequence (DNA): TGCGCCAGCAGCTTGTCGAGTGGACAGGGTAGGACTAATGAAAAACTGTTTTTT. The encoded protein is CASSLSSGQGRTNEKLFF.

The V call is TRBV12-3 or TRBV12-4, the J call TRBJ2-3; D is perhaps TRBD1 (6 bases). The CDR3 loop spans 13 amino acids. V lost 3 bases and J 6 bases, leaving 10 bases between the germline ends. CDR3 protein: CASSFRRGDTQYF. The CDR3 nucleotides read TGTGCCAGCAGTTTTAGAAGGGGGGATACGCAGTATTTT.

The rearrangement joins TRBV7-9 to TRBJ2-2, with D possibly being TRBD1 (6 bases). Germline values: CDR1 SEHNR, CDR2 FQNEAQ (reference sequence). The CDR3 has 15 amino acids. V lost 4 bases, J lost 4 bases, and 13 bases lay in between. The CDR3 reads CASSSDRRSTGELFF. DNA of the CDR3: TGTGCCAGCAGCTCCGACAGGAGAAGCACCGGGGAGCTGTTTTTT. The whole variable domain, filled in from reference TRBV7-9 and TRBJ2-2, reads DTGVSQNPRHKITKRGQNVTFRCDPISEHNRLYWYRQTLGQGPEFLTYFQNEAQLEKSRLLSDRFSAERPKGSFSTLEIQRTEQGDSAMYLCASSSDRRSTGELFFGEGSRLTVL.

The CDR3 region has the DNA TGTGCCAGCAGCTTGGCTAGCGGGAGTCGGTACTACAATGAGCAGTTCTTC. Translation: CASSLASGSRYYNEQFF. J is TRBJ2-1 and V is TRBV5-5; TRBD2 matches at 10 bases. Germline loops: CDR1 SGHKS, CDR2 YYEKEE (reference sequence). This CDR3 has 17 residues. V trimming: 0 bases; J trimming: 3 bases; junction bases outside the gene matches: 6. The full variable domain, its missing parts supplied by reference TRBV5-5 and TRBJ2-1, is DAGVTQSPTHLIKTRGQQVTLRCSPISGHKSVSWYQQVLGQGPQFIFQYYEKEERGRGNFPDRFSARQFPNYSSELNVNALLLGDSALYLCASSLASGSRYYNEQFFGPGTRLTVL.

The chain employs TRBV2 and TRBJ1-5, with 10 bases aligning to TRBD1. The CDR3 is made up of 15 amino acids. The germline V gene has CDR1 SNHLY and CDR2 FYNNEI. With 7 bases clipped from V and 4 bases from J, the junction kept 7 bases outside the gene matches. The CDR3 loop is CASTGTGASNQPQHF. DNA for the CDR3: TGTGCCAGCACCGGGACAGGGGCCTCGAATCAGCCCCAGCATTTT. Full variable domain (rest looked up from reference TRBV2 and TRBJ1-5): EPEVTQTPSHQVTQMGQEVILRCVPISNHLYFYWYRQILGQKVEFLVSFYNNEISEKSEIFDDQFSVERPDGSNFTLKIRSTKLEDSAMYFCASTGTGASNQPQHFGDGTRLSIL.

This clonotype was detected ten times or more. The chain joins TRBV7-9 to TRBJ2-1; D gene unclear. The CDR3 totals 11 residues. V dropped 10 bases and J dropped 3 bases, with 7 bases sitting between them. The germline gives CDR1 SEHNR, CDR2 FQNEAQ (reference sequence). The CDR3 loop is CATNYYNEQFF. CDR3 coding DNA: TGTGCCACCAACTACTACAATGAGCAGTTCTTC.

The chain joins TRBV5-1 to TRBJ2-1; TRBD1 agrees at 9 bases. Unmatched junction bases numbered 4, after V lost 4 bases and J lost 2 bases. The germline V gene encodes CDR1 SGHRS and CDR2 YFSETQ. CDR3 size: 15 residues. CDR3 protein: CASSPGQGPYNEQFF. CDR3 nucleotide sequence: TGCGCCAGCAGCCCGGGACAGGGACCCTACAATGAGCAGTTCTTC.

This clonotype was detected only a few times. V and J are TRBV5-6 and TRBJ1-1; D remains ambiguous. Germline CDR1 is SGHDT and CDR2 is YYEEEE. This CDR3 comprises 13 residues. The V end was cut by 4 bases, the J end by 1 base, with 8 bases between. The CDR3 nucleotides read TGTGCCAGCAGCCGACGAAGGAACACTGAAGCTTTCTTT. As protein: CASSRRRNTEAFF.

This clonotype was found a few times. The rearrangement uses TRBV18 and TRBJ2-3, with 9 bases fitting TRBD1. The CDR3 is 15 amino acids. Germline V gene sequence: CDR1 KGHSH, CDR2 LQKENI. V shed 5 bases, J shed 5 bases, and the junction held 8 bases outside the gene matches. CDR3 nucleotides: TGTGCCAGCTCATCGGGACAGGGCTTGGTAGATACGCAGTATTTT. Its protein product is CASSSGQGLVDTQYF.

This clonotype has more than one count but fewer than ten. V and J are TRBV11-2 and TRBJ2-1; D remains ambiguous. The V end lost 1 base, the J end lost 10 bases, and 14 bases lay between the germline ends. CDR3 length: 14 amino acids. CDR1 is SGHAT, CDR2 FQNNGV, per germline. CDR3 protein: CASSLVPNANEQFF. Written as DNA, the CDR3 is TGTGCCAGCAGCTTAGTTCCAAACGCAAACGAGCAGTTCTTC.

The chain couples TRBV7-9 to TRBJ2-3; 9 bases fit TRBD2. The V and J ends lost 5 bases and 3 bases, in that order; junction bases with no gene match: 12. The CDR3 loop spans 17 amino acids. The V gene's germline CDR1 is SEHNR and CDR2 FQNEAQ (reference sequence). The chain's CDR3 is CASSPSGTSPRTDTQYF. In nucleotides, the CDR3 is TGTGCCAGCAGCCCGTCCGGGACTAGCCCCAGGACAGATACGCAGTATTTT.

DNA for the CDR3: TGCGCCAGCAGCTTGGCCAGGGGTGCGAGCGGGCGGCTCATCTCCTACAATGAGCAGTTCTTC. Amino acids: CASSLARGASGRLISYNEQFF. The chain uses TRBV5-1 and TRBJ2-1, with D possibly being TRBD1 or TRBD2 (6 bases each). V lost 0 bases and J 0 bases, leaving 25 bases between the germline ends. CDR1 SGHRS and CDR2 YFSETQ come from the germline V gene. The CDR3 runs 21 residues. Together with reference TRBV5-1 and TRBJ2-1, the CDR3 gives the full variable domain: KAGVTQTPRYLIKTRGQQVTLSCSPISGHRSVSWYQQTPGQGLQFLFEYFSETQRNKGNFPGRFSGRQFSNSRSEMNVSTLELGDSALYLCASSLARGASGRLISYNEQFFGPGTRLTVL.

This clonotype has a handful of counts. J is TRBJ2-3 and V is TRBV2; D is possibly TRBD1 (6 bases). Germline CDR1 is SNHLY and CDR2 is FYNNEI. V was shortened by 7 bases and J by 4 bases, with 9 bases between the two germline ends. The CDR3 is 12 amino acids. The CDR3 DNA is TGTGCCAGCACAGGGGAAGCAGATACGCAGTATTTT. It encodes CASTGEADTQYF.

This clonotype occurred a few times. The rearrangement uses TRBV5-1 and TRBJ2-6; D perhaps matches TRBD2 (6 bases). There are 15 residues in the CDR3. Looked up from germline, CDR1 is SGHRS and CDR2 is YFSETQ. The germline V and J ends were trimmed by 6 bases and 3 bases, with 13 bases remaining between them. CDR3 loop: CASTPTGGGANVLTF. The CDR3 DNA follows: TGCGCCAGCACCCCCACCGGGGGTGGGGCCAACGTCCTGACTTTC.

CDR3 sequence: CSARRGLYEAFF. CDR3 DNA sequence: TGCAGTGCTAGGAGGGGTCTCTATGAAGCTTTCTTT. V gene TRBV20-1 combines with J gene TRBJ1-1; weak D call: TRBD1 (5 bases). Trimming took 3 bases from V and 7 from J, leaving 12 bases between them. Per germline, CDR1 DFQATT and CDR2 SNEGSKA (reference sequence). CDR3 length: 12 amino acids.

The chain has TRBV29-1 and TRBJ2-1; 9 positions match TRBD1. CDR1 SQVTM and CDR2 ANQGSEA come from the germline V gene. This CDR3 region has 14 residues. After removal of 6 bases from V and 9 bases from J, the junction contained 12 bases not matched to a gene. The CDR3 coding sequence is TGCAGCGTCACTCCGGGACAGGGCGTCGTTGAGCAGTTCTTC. It specifies CSVTPGQGVVEQFF.

This clonotype was seen at least ten times. The CDR3 sequence: CASSPPILATSTDTQYF. The CDR3 bases are TGTGCCAGCAGCCCGCCGATACTAGCGACGTCCACAGATACGCAGTATTTT. V gene TRBV7-8 combines with J gene TRBJ2-3; 7 nucleotides align to TRBD2. The germline CDR1 and CDR2 sequences are SGHVS and FQNEAQ. CDR3 length: 17 amino acids. The trim removed 5 bases at V and 2 bases at J, leaving 13 bases unmatched.

The chain recombines TRBV5-1 with TRBJ2-7; 8 bases align to TRBD2. Germline V gene sequence: CDR1 SGHRS, CDR2 YFSETQ. The CDR3 spans 14 residues. V gave up 4 bases and J gave up 4 bases; unmatched junction bases: 7. The CDR3 loop is CASSPSGSGYEQYF. As DNA, the CDR3 is TGCGCCAGCAGCCCGAGCGGGAGTGGATACGAGCAGTACTTC.

V gene TRBV6-5 combines with J gene TRBJ1-1; D is possibly TRBD1 (5 bases). The CDR3 spans 15 residues. V gave up 6 bases and J gave up 0 bases, with 14 bases separating them. Germline V gives CDR1 MNHEY, CDR2 SVGAGI. The CDR3 bases are TGTGCCAGCAGCTCAAGACAGTTCATGAACACTGAAGCTTTCTTT. Translating it yields CASSSRQFMNTEAFF.

This clonotype was found a few times. The V gene is TRBV27, the J gene TRBJ1-5, with D hard to call. In germline, CDR1 is MNHEY, CDR2 SMNVEV (reference sequence). The CDR3 has 15 residues. V was pared by 3 bases and J by 3 bases, with 12 bases between. CDR3 sequence reads: CASSFQGSANQPQHF. Here the CDR3 DNA reads TGTGCCAGCAGTTTTCAAGGGAGCGCCAATCAGCCCCAGCATTTT.

This chain uses TRBV7-4 with TRBJ1-2; TRBD1 might be the D (6 bases). The V end lost 1 base, the J end lost 8 bases, and 14 bases lay between the germline ends. CDR1 and CDR2 from the germline V gene are SGHVT and SQSDAQ. This CDR3 contains 14 residues. Here the CDR3 reads CASSLGRGGYGYTF. The DNA for the CDR3 is TGTGCCAGCAGCTTAGGCAGGGGAGGATACGGCTACACCTTC.

This clonotype was detected only a few times. The rearrangement links TRBV7-2 to TRBJ1-1; D remains ambiguous. The germline V and J ends were trimmed by 8 bases and 0 bases, with 10 bases remaining between them. This CDR3 comprises 13 residues. Germline V gives CDR1 SGHTA, CDR2 FQGNSA. For the CDR3, the DNA is TGTGCCAGCGGTGTGGGGATGAACACTGAAGCTTTCTTT. Protein product: CASGVGMNTEAFF.

CDR3 bases: TGTGCCAGCACCGTAACTTCAGGTGACACCGGGGAGCTGTTTTTT. Encoded protein: CASTVTSGDTGELFF. The chain uses TRBV7-8 and TRBJ2-2; no clear D gene. The CDR3 runs 15 residues. Looked up from germline, CDR1 is SGHVS and CDR2 is FQNEAQ. With 7 bases removed from V and 3 bases from J, the gap between germline ends came to 15 bases.

This clonotype was seen a few times. The genes are TRBV12-5 and TRBJ2-7; a possible D gene is TRBD2 (5 bases). This CDR3 has 15 amino acids. Germline CDR1 reads LGHNT; CDR2 reads FRNRAP. The V end lost 0 bases, the J end lost 3 bases, and 12 bases lay between the germline ends. The CDR3 sequence: CASGLVLAPYYEQYF. The CDR3, as DNA: TGTGCTAGTGGTTTGGTTCTAGCCCCCTACTACGAGCAGTACTTC.

The chain couples TRBV10-3 to TRBJ2-1; no definite D call. CDR3 size: 13 residues. Germline CDR1 ENHRY, CDR2 SYGVKD. V was shortened by 2 bases and J by 3 bases, with 5 bases between the two germline ends. CDR3 nucleotides: TGTGCCATCAGTGAGGGCGGCTACAATGAGCAGTTCTTC. Amino acids: CAISEGGYNEQFF.

This clonotype was seen more than once but under ten times. J is TRBJ1-4 and V is TRBV3-1; D is perhaps TRBD1 (5 bases). Germline V lookup: CDR1 LGHDT, CDR2 YNNKEL (reference sequence). This CDR3 has 14 residues. With 0 bases removed from V and 6 bases from J, the gap between germline ends came to 8 bases. CDR3 region: CASSQDRDDEKLFF. For the CDR3, the DNA is TGTGCCAGCAGCCAAGACAGGGATGATGAAAAACTGTTTTTT. Variable domain in full (rest from reference TRBV3-1 and TRBJ1-4): DTAVSQTPKYLVTQMGNDKSIKCEQNLGHDTMYWYKQDSKKFLKIMFSYNNKELIINETVPNRFSPKSPDKAHLNLHINSLELGDSAVYFCASSQDRDDEKLFFGSGTQLSVL.